Listed below are T cell receptor beta chains from one sample, sequenced in a study of blood T cell repertoires in COVID-19. The assay was immunoSEQ multiplex PCR, and TCRdb's table has in-frame clones only and misses some. Of some 270,000 clones in the sample, roughly 90% are singletons; the top ten hold approximately 2%. Specimen: peripheral blood. These receptors were collected from a man aged 50-59 years with acute or convalescent COVID-19. Both conserved end residues are part of each CDR3. The D gene is left open where the match is weak. Only part of the rows carry a size: once, few, many, or a class if the clone is expanded.

>NA|TRBJ1-1|NA|TRBV19
TGTGCCAGTAGAGCCGGGGACACTGAAGCTTTCTTT
CASRAGDTEAFF
>NA|TRBJ2-7|once|TRBV9
TGTGCCAGCAGCGTAGGAGCGGGCTACGAGCAGTACTTC
CASSVGAGYEQYF
>NA|TRBJ1-2|NA|TRBV6-5
TGTGCCAGCAGCCGAGACGGGGGCTACACCTTC
CASSRDGGYTF
>TRBD1|TRBJ2-1|NA|TRBV4-1
TGCGCCAGCAGCCAAGGTCAACAGGGGATCAATGAGCAGTTCTTC
CASSQGQQGINEQFF
>TRBD1|TRBJ1-5|NA|TRBV19
TGTGCCAGTACCCAGGACAGGGGGGGGAATCAGCCCCAGCATTTT
CASTQDRGGNQPQHF
>NA|TRBJ1-2|NA|TRBV5-1
TGCGCCAGCAGCTTGGGGCAGGCTAACTATGGCTACACCTTC
CASSLGQANYGYTF
>TRBD1|TRBJ1-5|NA|TRBV2
TGTGCCAGCAGTCGGACAGGGAGTAGCAATCAGCCCCAGCATTTT
CASSRTGSSNQPQHF
>NA|TRBJ2-3|NA|TRBV18
TGTGCCAGCTCACCCCCCGTCCGACAAAGCACAGATACGCAGTATTTT
CASSPPVRQSTDTQYF
>TRBD1|TRBJ1-6|NA|TRBV28
TGTGCCGGATCCGGGACAGGGAGTCGACCCCTCCACTTT
CAGSGTGSRPLHF
>NA|TRBJ1-5|NA|TRBV12-5
TGTGCTAGTGGTTTCGACGGGAATCAGCCCCAGCATTTT
CASGFDGNQPQHF
>TRBD1|TRBJ2-3|NA|TRBV5-4
TGTGCCAGCAGCTTGGGAGGACAGGGCTTCACAGATACGCAGTATTTT
CASSLGGQGFTDTQYF
>NA|TRBJ1-1|few|TRBV12-2
TGTGCAAGTCGCTCGACAGCCTCCAACACTGAAGCTTTCTTT
CASRSTASNTEAFF
>NA|TRBJ2-1|NA|TRBV10-3
TGTGCCATCAGTGAATTGCGGAGCTCCTACAATGAGCAGTTCTTC
CAISELRSSYNEQFF
>TRBD1|TRBJ2-7|NA|TRBV10-3
TGTGCCATCAGTGGCGGGACAGGGCTCTCCGAGCAGTACTTC
CAISGGTGLSEQYF
>TRBD1|TRBJ2-3|NA|TRBV30
TGTGCCTGGGAACAGGGGCAGGGGGATACGCAGTATTTT
CAWEQGQGDTQYF
>NA|TRBJ1-4|NA|TRBV19
TGTGCCAGTAGTCTCGGGGGTGTTGAAAAACTGTTTTTT
CASSLGGVEKLFF
>TRBD2|TRBJ2-7|once|TRBV11-2
TGTGCCAGCAGCCTCGGACTAGCGCCTCGAGAGCAGTACTTC
CASSLGLAPREQYF
>NA|TRBJ2-7|NA|TRBV18
TGTGCCAGCTCACCAAACCGGAAGGGGGACGAGCAGTACTTC
CASSPNRKGDEQYF
>NA|TRBJ2-1|NA|TRBV18
TGTGCCAGCTCACCACTACTCGAGAGCTCCTACAATGAGCAGTTCTTC
CASSPLLESSYNEQFF
>TRBD1|TRBJ1-5|once|TRBV30
TGTGCCTGGAGCTTGGGACAGAATCAGCCCCAGCATTTT
CAWSLGQNQPQHF
>NA|TRBJ1-5|NA|TRBV27
TGTGCCAGCAGTCTCAAAACCGGGGTACGCAATCAGCCCCAGCATTTT
CASSLKTGVRNQPQHF
>NA|TRBJ1-2|NA|TRBV3-1/TRBV3-2
TGTGCCAGCAGCCCTAGGGGGACGGGCTATGGCTACACCTTC
CASSPRGTGYGYTF
>NA|TRBJ2-1|NA|TRBV18
TGTGCCAGCTCACCCTCGGCCCTAACTATAGAGAATGAGCAGTTCTTC
CASSPSALTIENEQFF
>TRBD1|TRBJ1-1|NA|TRBV3-1/TRBV3-2
TGTGCCAGCAGCCAAGAACCAGGGGGCGGCACTGAAGCTTTCTTT
CASSQEPGGGTEAFF
>NA|TRBJ1-3|many|TRBV4-1
TGCGCCAGCAGCCAAGATGGCAAATACTCTGGAAACACCATATATTTT
CASSQDGKYSGNTIYF
>TRBD1|TRBJ1-4|NA|TRBV28
TGTGCCAGCGGACAGGTCGCAACTAATGAAAAACTGTTTTTT
CASGQVATNEKLFF
>NA|TRBJ1-2|NA|TRBV3-1/TRBV3-2
TGTGCCAGCAGCCAAGAAGACACCTACCTCTATGGCTACACCTTC
CASSQEDTYLYGYTF
>TRBD1|TRBJ1-1|NA|TRBV7-9
TGTGCCAGCAGTCACCTACGGGACAGGGGGGCTGAAGCTTTCTTT
CASSHLRDRGAEAFF
>NA|TRBJ1-2|NA|TRBV5-6
TGTGCCAGCAGCTTGGCCCTGGGGGCGGATGGCTACACCTTC
CASSLALGADGYTF
>TRBD1|TRBJ1-1|NA|TRBV7-2
TGTGCCAGCAGTCACTACAGGGGGCCGACTTTCTTT
CASSHYRGPTFF
>NA|TRBJ1-5|NA|TRBV30
TGTGCCTGGAGTGTCTCGGGGAATCAGCCCCAGCATTTT
CAWSVSGNQPQHF
>TRBD2|TRBJ2-3|NA|TRBV5-1
TGCGCCAGCAGCTCTAGCGGGGGTACGGCAGATACGCAGTATTTT
CASSSSGGTADTQYF
>NA|TRBJ1-1|NA|TRBV5-1
TGCGCCAGCAGCTTGGGAGCAGGGGTAGAAGCTTTCTTT
CASSLGAGVEAFF
>NA|TRBJ1-2|few|TRBV6-1
TGTGCCAGCAGTGAAGGGGCTGATCGTTATGGCTACACCTTC
CASSEGADRYGYTF
>NA|TRBJ1-2|NA|TRBV5-1
TGCGCCAGCAGCTTGGTCCAGGGTAGAACTGGCTACACCTTC
CASSLVQGRTGYTF
>TRBD1|TRBJ1-6|NA|TRBV30
TGTGCCTGGGATAGGACAGGGCCGGTCGGCTCACCCCTCCACTTT
CAWDRTGPVGSPLHF
>TRBD1|TRBJ2-1|few|TRBV4-1
TGCGCCAGCAGGAGAATTTTCGGGACAGGGGCTCATGAGCAGTTCTTC
CASRRIFGTGAHEQFF
>NA|TRBJ2-5|once|TRBV19
TGTGCCAGTAGTAAACAGGGCCGCGAGACCCAGTACTTC
CASSKQGRETQYF
>TRBD1|TRBJ1-1|NA|TRBV7-9
TGTGCCAGCAGCCCCCGGGACAGTGGCACTGAAGCTTTCTTT
CASSPRDSGTEAFF
>TRBD2|TRBJ2-1|NA|TRBV5-1
TGCGCCAGCAGCTTGGCCCCGGGACTAGCGGTATACAATGAGCAGTTCTTC
CASSLAPGLAVYNEQFF
>TRBD1|TRBJ1-5|NA|TRBV29-1
TGCAGCGTTGAAAAACAGGGGGAGCAGCAGCCCCAGCATTTT
CSVEKQGEQQPQHF
>NA|TRBJ1-2|NA|TRBV29-1
TGCAGCGTTGAAGAGGGGGCAGGCTACACCTTC
CSVEEGAGYTF
>NA|TRBJ2-5|NA|TRBV5-1
TGCGCCAGCAGCTTAGGGACAAGCCAAGAGACCCAGTACTTC
CASSLGTSQETQYF
>TRBD2|TRBJ2-1|NA|TRBV24-1
TGTGCCACCAGAAACCCGGGACTAGCGGGGGGCTACAATGAGCAGTTCTTC
CATRNPGLAGGYNEQFF
>TRBD1|TRBJ2-3|once|TRBV18
TGTGCCAGCTCACCCGGACAAGGGGGCCGGGATACGCAGTATTTT
CASSPGQGGRDTQYF
>TRBD1|TRBJ1-1|NA|TRBV4-1
TGCGCCAGCAGCCAAGGAGTTTCAAGGGGGCTGAACACTGAAGCTTTCTTT
CASSQGVSRGLNTEAFF
>TRBD1|TRBJ2-7|NA|TRBV27
TGTGCCAGCAGGGGAGGGACAGGGGGCTTCGGAGAGCAGTACTTC
CASRGGTGGFGEQYF
>NA|TRBJ2-2|NA|TRBV4-1
TGCGCCAGCAGCCCGGGACAAAGGGGGAAATCCGGGGAGCTGTTTTTT
CASSPGQRGKSGELFF
>NA|TRBJ2-3|NA|TRBV5-1
TGCGCCAGCAGCTTGGAACCCGACAGTTTGCCAGATACGCAGTATTTT
CASSLEPDSLPDTQYF
>NA|TRBJ2-7|NA|TRBV19
TGTGCCAGTAGTATCGCCCAGGGGCCAAGCGAGCAGTACTTC
CASSIAQGPSEQYF
>NA|TRBJ1-1|once|TRBV4-1
TGCGCCAGCAGCCCAAGTGAGGGTTCTTGGGCTGAAGCTTTCTTT
CASSPSEGSWAEAFF
>TRBD2|TRBJ2-3|NA|TRBV7-3
TGTGCCAGCAGCTTATCGTCTAGCGGGGGCCAAGATACGCAGTATTTT
CASSLSSSGGQDTQYF
>NA|TRBJ1-1|NA|TRBV10-3
TGTGCCATCACAACGGGAAAGACTGAAGCTTTCTTT
CAITTGKTEAFF
>NA|TRBJ1-5|NA|TRBV29-1
TGCAGCGCTGAAAACCGGTATAGCAATCAGCCCCAGCATTTT
CSAENRYSNQPQHF
>NA|TRBJ2-3|NA|TRBV5-5
TGTGCCAGCAGCTTAAGGTGGGCAGCTAGCACAGATACGCAGTATTTT
CASSLRWAASTDTQYF